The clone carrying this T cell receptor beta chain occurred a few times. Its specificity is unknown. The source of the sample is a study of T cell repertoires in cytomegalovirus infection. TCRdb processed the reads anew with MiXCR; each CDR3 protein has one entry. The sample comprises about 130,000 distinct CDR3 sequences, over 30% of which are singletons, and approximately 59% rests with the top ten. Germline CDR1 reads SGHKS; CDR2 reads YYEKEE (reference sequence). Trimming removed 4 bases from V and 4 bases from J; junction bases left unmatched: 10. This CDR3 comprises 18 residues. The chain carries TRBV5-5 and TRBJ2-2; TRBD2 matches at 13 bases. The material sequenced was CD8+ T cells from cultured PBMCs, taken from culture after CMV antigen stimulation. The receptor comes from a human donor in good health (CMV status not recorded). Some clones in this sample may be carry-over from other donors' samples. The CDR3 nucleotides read TGTGCCAGCAGCCCAGAGGGGACTAGCGGGGTCCGCACCGGGGAGCTGTTTTTT. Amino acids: CASSPEGTSGVRTGELFF.